Below are 20 T cell receptor beta chains sequenced from a single sample in a study of T cell repertoires in cytomegalovirus infection. Via MiXCR, TCRdb re-called the reads, giving one row per CDR3 protein. The table has around 900,000 distinct CDR3 sequences, roughly 30% seen once. These receptors' targets are unknown. The sample here was cultured CD8+ T cells from PBMCs, taken from culture after CMV antigen stimulation. These receptors were taken from a human donor in good health (CMV status not recorded). Some clones in this sample may be carry-over from other donors' samples.

J is TRBJ1-2 and V is TRBV4-3; 7 bases line up with TRBD1. CDR3 length: 13 residues. Germline CDR1 is LGHNA and CDR2 is YSLEER. The V and J ends lost 5 bases and 9 bases, in that order; junction bases with no gene match: 9. CDR3 amino acids: CASSLRTGGSYTF. The CDR3 nucleotides read TGCGCCAGCAGCTTGCGGACAGGCGGAAGCTACACCTTC.

This clonotype turned up a few times. J is TRBJ2-5 and V is TRBV6-5; D remains ambiguous. The CDR3 length is 13 residues. V dropped 4 bases and J dropped 5 bases, with 11 bases sitting between them. Germline CDR1 and CDR2: MNHEY and SVGAGI. CDR3 sequence reads: CASSFGFWETQYF. The CDR3, as DNA: TGTGCCAGCAGTTTTGGCTTCTGGGAGACCCAGTACTTC.

For this clonotype: Germline is not matched at one junction end, which may reflect a read error. DNA for the CDR3: TGTAGTGCTAGCCGGCAGGTCAATCAGCCCCAGCATTTT. Protein sequence: CSASRQVNQPQHF. V usage is TRBV20-1 and J usage is TRBJ1-5; D remains ambiguous. The CDR3 length is 13 residues. CDR1 and CDR2 (germline): DFQATT, SNEGSKA (reference sequence).

The rearrangement joins TRBV28 to TRBJ2-3; 9 bases line up with TRBD1. V dropped 4 bases and J dropped 0; count of bases not matched to a gene: 5. The CDR3 consists of 16 residues. Germline V gene lookup returns CDR1 MDHEN and CDR2 SYDVKM. CDR3 sequence (DNA): TGTGCCAGCAGTTCCCGGGACAGGGAGAGCACAGATACGCAGTATTTT. Translating it yields CASSSRDRESTDTQYF.

The chain carries TRBV27 and TRBJ1-2, with D possibly being TRBD1 (5 bases). The V gene lost 5 bases and the J gene lost 2 bases, with 21 bases spanning the gap. The CDR3 is 17 residues long. The germline V gene encodes CDR1 MNHEY and CDR2 SMNVEV (reference sequence). The CDR3 reads CASSTQRDEPPNYGYTF. Written as DNA, the CDR3 is TGTGCCAGCAGTACCCAACGGGACGAACCCCCCAACTATGGCTACACCTTC.

As concerns this clonotype: This may come from a read error, since a much larger clone is one base off. The chain joins TRBV11-1 to TRBJ1-2; the match to TRBD1 covers 9 bases. CDR1 SGHAT and CDR2 FQDESV come from the germline V gene (reference sequence). The CDR3 consists of 16 residues. The CDR3 coding sequence is TGTGTCAGCAGCTTAGCCCCAACAGGGGGCTTCGATGGCTACACCTTC. Its translation is CVSSLAPTGGFDGYTF.

CDR3 protein: CASSTPERADGGNEQFF. CDR3 nucleotide sequence: TGTGCCAGCAGCACTCCCGAGAGGGCGGACGGCGGAAATGAGCAGTTCTTC. This sequence joins TRBV7-9 and TRBJ2-1; perhaps TRBD2 as D (5 bases). CDR3 length: 17 amino acids. V was clipped by 5 bases and J by 7 bases, with 24 bases between them. The germline V gene has CDR1 SEHNR and CDR2 FQNEAQ (reference sequence).

This clonotype appeared a few times. The chain recombines TRBV6-5 with TRBJ2-6; D gene uncertain. The CDR3 is made up of 16 amino acids. V was cut by 0 bases and J by 3 bases, with 9 bases left in between. CDR1 MNHEY and CDR2 SVGAGI come from the germline V gene. The CDR3 DNA reads TGTGCCAGCAGTTACTCATCCGGGTATGGGGCCAACGTCCTGACTTTC. Translation gives CASSYSSGYGANVLTF.

The chain joins TRBV6-2 or TRBV6-3 to TRBJ1-5, with no clear D. Germline V lookup: CDR1 MNHEY, CDR2 SVGEGT. The CDR3 is 14 amino acids. Between the trimmed V and J ends, which lost 5 bases and 3 bases, there was a span of 11 bases. The CDR3 nucleotides are TGTGCCAGCAGTCTTCAGGTTACCAATCAGCCCCAGCATTTT. Amino acid sequence: CASSLQVTNQPQHF.

The V call is TRBV6-5, the J call TRBJ1-4; D is possibly TRBD1 (6 bases). The CDR3 is made up of 14 amino acids. Trimming shortened V by 5 bases and J by 2 bases, and 9 bases separated the two germline ends. Germline V gene lookup returns CDR1 MNHEY and CDR2 SVGAGI. The CDR3 spells CASSKGVTNEKLFF. The CDR3 DNA is TGTGCCAGCAGTAAGGGGGTCACTAATGAAAAACTGTTTTTT.

This clonotype has more than one count but fewer than ten. The CDR3 region has the DNA TGTGCCAGCAGTCTTTCGACAGGGGTCTACGAGCAGTACTTC. Translated, it gives CASSLSTGVYEQYF. The V call is TRBV7-9, the J call TRBJ2-7, with 8 bases matching TRBD1. Trimming at V came to 6 bases and at J to 3 bases, leaving 7 bases not matched to a gene. The CDR3 is 14 amino acids. Germline CDR1 is SEHNR and CDR2 is FQNEAQ (reference sequence).

The table lists this clonotype with a few counts. The genes are TRBV28 and TRBJ2-7; D uncertain. The CDR3 consists of 13 residues. Germline assignment: CDR1 MDHEN and CDR2 SYDVKM. The V gene lost 4 bases and the J gene lost 4 bases, with 11 bases spanning the gap. CDR3 bases: TGTGCCAGCAGTTCGACTGCTAGGTACGAGCAGTACGTC. Translation gives CASSSTARYEQYV.

This clonotype was recorded a few times. Since a much larger clone is just one base distant, this may be a read error. V usage is TRBV28 and J usage is TRBJ1-5, with D unclear. Trimming took off 4 bases at V and 0 bases at J, with 7 bases between the two ends. The CDR3 covers 14 residues. CDR1 and CDR2 (germline): MDHEN, SYDVKM. The CDR3 sequence is CASSSEISNQPQHF. CDR3 bases: TGTGCCAGCAGTTCCGAGATTAGCAATCAGCCCCAGCATTTT. The variable domain in full, with the rest retrieved from reference TRBV28 and TRBJ1-5, is DVKVTQSSRYLVKRTGEKVFLECVQDMDHENMFWYRQDPGLGLRLIYFSYDVKMKEKGDIPEGYSVSREKKERFSLILESASTNQTSMYLCASSSEISNQPQHFGDGTRLSIL.

In this sample, this clonotype turned up a few times. The chain uses TRBV19 and TRBJ1-6; D gene uncertain. There are 11 residues in the CDR3. CDR1 LNHDA and CDR2 SQIVND come from the germline V gene (reference sequence). Between the trimmed V and J ends, which lost 1 base and 15 bases, there was a span of 7 bases. CDR3 sequence reads: CASSIGGLLHF. The CDR3 DNA reads TGTGCCAGTAGTATAGGAGGTCTCCTCCACTTT.

The gene calls are TRBV12-3 or TRBV12-4 and TRBJ1-1; a possible D gene is TRBD1 (5 bases). CDR3 length: 17 residues. V was clipped by 3 bases and J by 2 bases, with 19 bases between them. The CDR3 coding sequence is TGTGCCAGCAGTTTCAGTCGGGACGCGGGTATCAACACTGAAGCTTTCTTT. Translation: CASSFSRDAGINTEAFF.

The chain couples TRBV12-3 or TRBV12-4 to TRBJ1-1; no definite D call. Trimming took off 4 bases at V and 3 bases at J, with 12 bases between the two ends. The CDR3 contains 14 residues. CDR3 sequence: CASSWAGIHTEAFF. The CDR3 coding sequence is TGTGCCAGCAGTTGGGCCGGGATCCACACTGAAGCTTTCTTT.

The sample holds a few counts of this clonotype. The chain recombines TRBV12-3 or TRBV12-4 with TRBJ1-3; tentatively, D is TRBD1 (5 bases). CDR3 length: 15 amino acids. The V gene lost 7 bases and the J gene lost 0 bases, with 13 bases spanning the gap. In DNA form, the CDR3 reads TGTGCCAGCAATAGGGTCAGGGACTCTGGAAACACCATATATTTT. Translating gives CASNRVRDSGNTIYF.

The V call is TRBV14, the J call TRBJ1-2; TRBD1 matches at 9 bases. V was pared by 5 bases and J by 4 bases, with 17 bases of the junction left unmatched. The CDR3 is 18 amino acids. From germline, CDR1 is SGHDN and CDR2 FVKESK. The CDR3 loop is CASSNRAGTGQLSYGYTF. CDR3 nucleotides: TGTGCCAGCAGCAACCGAGCCGGGACAGGGCAACTTTCCTATGGCTACACCTTC.

This clonotype was counted between two and nine times. V and J are TRBV6-5 and TRBJ1-5, with 7 bases fitting TRBD1. With 0 bases clipped from V and 3 bases from J, the junction kept 2 bases outside the gene matches. Germline V lookup: CDR1 MNHEY, CDR2 SVGAGI. This CDR3 contains 15 residues. In nucleotides, the CDR3 is TGTGCCAGCAGTTACTCGACAGGGACCAATCAGCCCCAGCATTTT. Translated: CASSYSTGTNQPQHF.

This chain links TRBV4-3 with TRBJ1-6; possibly TRBD1 for D (6 bases). V lost 3 bases, J lost 3 bases, and 12 bases lay in between. Germline V gives CDR1 LGHNA, CDR2 YSLEER. The CDR3 covers 16 residues. CDR3: CASSQEDRNYNSPLHF. In DNA, the CDR3 is TGCGCCAGCAGCCAGGAGGACAGAAACTATAATTCACCCCTCCACTTT.